A selection of T cell receptor beta chains follows, all from one sample in a study of Graves' ophthalmopathy and Graves' hyperthyroidism. TCRdb analysed the multiplex PCR reads with MiXCR anew, one entry per CDR3 protein. The sample lists roughly 500,000 distinct CDR3 sequences, about 15% occurring once. Sequencing was done on a sample of blood. Source of these receptors: a woman aged 25 to 39 with Graves' ophthalmopathy. The CDR3 runs from the conserved cysteine through the conserved F or W. A D gene is named only where the DNA matches it firmly. Clone size appears in some rows only: once, few, many, or a class for an expanded clone.

j_call d_call clone_size v_call cdr3_nt cdr3_aa
TRBJ2-2 . many TRBV20-1 TGCAGTGCTATATGGGGGACGGGCACCGGGGAGCTGTTTTTT CSAIWGTGTGELFF
TRBJ2-7 . few TRBV7-8 TGTGCCAGCTTGAGTAGGGGGGGACTCTCCTACGAGCAGTACTTC CASLSRGGLSYEQYF
TRBJ1-1 . many TRBV11-2 TGTGCCAGCAGCTTAGAATACCAGGGACGGAACACTGAAGCTTTCTTT CASSLEYQGRNTEAFF
TRBJ2-7 TRBD2 many TRBV24-1 TGTGCCACCAGTGATTTCTCGAGCGGGAGAAACGAGCAGTACTTC CATSDFSSGRNEQYF
TRBJ2-5 TRBD2 many TRBV10-3 TGTGCCATCAGTGAGTTAGCGGGGGGTGGTCAAGAGACCCAGTACTTC CAISELAGGGQETQYF
TRBJ2-5 . many TRBV27 TGTGCCAGCAGTTTCGCGGGGGCCTCATTGGAGACCCAGTACTTC CASSFAGASLETQYF
TRBJ2-7 . . TRBV6-5 TGTGCCAGCAGTTACCGCCGGGTATACGAGCAGTACTTC CASSYRRVYEQYF
TRBJ2-7 . . TRBV3-1 TGTGCCAGCAGCCAGGACCCGGTGGACGAGCAGTACTTC CASSQDPVDEQYF
TRBJ2-2 TRBD1 few TRBV20-1 TGCAGTGCTAGGCAGGGGGTCGAGGCCGGGGAGCTGTTTTTT CSARQGVEAGELFF
TRBJ2-5 . few TRBV7-8 TGTGCCAGCAGCTTAGAAGGGGGACAACTTCCAGGCCCGCAGGAGACCCAGTACTTC CASSLEGGQLPGPQETQYF
TRBJ1-5 . . TRBV10-3 TGTGCCATCAGTGAGCCAGACAACAGCAATCAGCCCCAGCATTTT CAISEPDNSNQPQHF
TRBJ1-2 TRBD1 many TRBV6-1 TGTGCCAGCAGTGATAGGACAGGGCCCAGGGATGGCTACACCTTC CASSDRTGPRDGYTF
TRBJ2-7 TRBD2 . TRBV28 TGTGCCAGCAGCACGGGAGCGGGAAGGTATTACGAGCAGTACTTC CASSTGAGRYYEQYF
TRBJ1-1 . many TRBV12-3/TRBV12-4 TGTGCCAGCAGTTTACACCGGATAGGCACTGAAGCTTTCTTT CASSLHRIGTEAFF
TRBJ1-1 TRBD1 many TRBV7-3 TGTGCCAGCAGCGAGACAGGGGTAGGGACTGAAGCTTTCTTT CASSETGVGTEAFF
TRBJ2-7 . many TRBV6-5 TGTGCCAGCAGGTCAGTGACCTACGAGCAGTACTTC CASRSVTYEQYF
TRBJ1-5 . few TRBV6-2/TRBV6-3 TGTGCCAGCAGTTCGTCAACCCCCGGACACCTAAGCAATCAGCCCCAGCATTTT CASSSSTPGHLSNQPQHF
TRBJ2-7 TRBD2 . TRBV7-2 TGTGCCAGCAGCTCAGGGAGGGCTCCGTCGGTCGAGCAGTACTTC CASSSGRAPSVEQYF
TRBJ2-2 . many TRBV30 TGTGCCTGGACGGGGTTAAGGACCGGGGAGCTGTTTTTT CAWTGLRTGELFF
TRBJ2-5 . few TRBV4-1 TGCGCCAGCAGCCAAGGGCCCCAGTCAGAGACCCAGTACTTC CASSQGPQSETQYF
TRBJ2-2 . . TRBV12-3/TRBV12-4 TGTGCCAGCAGTTTATTTATGCCCGGGGAGCTGTTTTTT CASSLFMPGELFF
TRBJ2-7 . many TRBV6-4 TGTGCCAGCAGAACTCTTGGGGAGCAGTACTTC CASRTLGEQYF
TRBJ2-7 TRBD2 many TRBV28 TGTGCCAGCAAACTAGCGGGGGTCTGGGAGCAGTACTTC CASKLAGVWEQYF
TRBJ1-1 TRBD1 . TRBV12-3/TRBV12-4 TGTGCCAGCAGTACAGACAGGGGTTCGGGCGGGGGCACTGAAGCTTTCTTT CASSTDRGSGGGTEAFF
TRBJ2-7 . . TRBV7-3 TGTGCCAGCAGCTTAAATGGCGGTGAAACCTACGAGCAGTACTTC CASSLNGGETYEQYF